The rows below give T cell receptor beta chains drawn from one sample of a study of blood T cell repertoires in COVID-19. Clones were sequenced by immunoSEQ multiplex PCR, and TCRdb holds only the in-frame ones, with some missing. The table has 200,000 to 250,000 clones, roughly four fifths seen once; the top ten hold 1.8%. Sequencing was done on a sample of PBMCs or T cells enriched from blood (not recorded which). Receptors were obtained from a man in his sixties who had recovered from COVID-19. Each CDR3 is given without its conserved first and last residue. D genes are given only for firm matches. Clone size is shown for a subset of rows, as once, few, many or a class of expanded clone.

clone_size d_call v_call cdr3_aa
. . TRBV7-9 ASSLVGWGQGNQPQH
. . TRBV13 ASSLGWTPYGYT
few TRBD1 TRBV10-3 AISEGQGISGANVLT
. TRBD1 TRBV7-2 ASSAATGGSFRPQH
. . TRBV20-1 SARGGYEQY
. . TRBV4-3 ASSQDGDRTEAF
. TRBD2 TRBV27 ASRLSSGVHYNEQF
. . TRBV4-1 ASSQDWAGVGDTEAF
. . TRBV7-9 ASSREGFYGYT
. TRBD1 TRBV6-5 ASKDRNSNQPQH
. . TRBV5-8 ASSPWTVHEAF
. TRBD1 TRBV7-9 ASSLGQGIHEQY
once TRBD1 TRBV11-3 ASSFSGTDYGYT
few . TRBV19 ASSERQGTYNSPLH
. . TRBV12-2 ASPTVGAYEQY
. . TRBV7-2 ASSHPTGNYGYT
. . TRBV5-1 ASSLAFNEQY
few TRBD1 TRBV7-3 ASSLVTGAPNEQF
. . TRBV4-3 ASSQVRQYNQPQH
. TRBD1 TRBV7-9 ASSLGQGQGARETQY
. . TRBV24-1 ATSGTGHQPQH
. . TRBV12-3/TRBV12-4 ASSRLAEAF
. TRBD2 TRBV7-3 ASSEGLAGDEQF
. TRBD1 TRBV7-2 ASRRQGGLNEKLF
. . TRBV7-9 ASSLSGDQPQH
. . TRBV11-3 ASSPAGEGSPLH
. TRBD1 TRBV29-1 SVSGGNYGYT
. . TRBV5-6 ASSFGPGGNQPQH
. . TRBV24-1 ATSDFGVEGQETQY
few TRBD1 TRBV18 ASSLQGGEGTEAF
. . TRBV2 ASRPTVTAYEQY
once . TRBV19 ASNSARTDNQPQH
. TRBD1 TRBV27 ASSKTTGANTEAF
. . TRBV6-5 ASSPTGSPRGYT
. . TRBV6-5 ASSYGRARSTEAF
. . TRBV30 AWSIFGSPGETQY
. . TRBV30 AWSGTGIYEQY
. . TRBV24-1 ATSVSGVGYT
. . TRBV27 ASGGQYSPLH
once . TRBV11-3 ASSPTTLSTEAF
. TRBD2 TRBV5-1 ASSFRTSGTTDTQY
. . TRBV2 ASSEAGRGSYEQY
. TRBD1 TRBV7-9 ASSGLDRTNEKLF
. TRBD1 TRBV7-9 ASSQPSQGVTNTEAF
. TRBD2 TRBV7-2 ASNPGLASAAQY
. . TRBV6-4 ASSDATVRARGRYEQF
. . TRBV7-2 ASSLPPGDTQY
few . TRBV5-6 ASSFTLAGPEAF
. . TRBV3-1/TRBV3-2 ASSQDMTTETQY
. . TRBV7-2 ASSEERGPAGNTIY
. TRBD1 TRBV6-6 ASSSQDRVVSGYT
. TRBD1 TRBV19 ASSAWTGPQETQY
. . TRBV4-3 ASSPIRSVTSTNEKLF
. . TRBV5-1 ASSQTENYGYT
. . TRBV12-5 ASATGEGGNQPQH
. TRBD1 TRBV7-8 ASSPHPGTGSIQPQH
once . TRBV7-8 ASSLAYYGYT
. . TRBV5-6 ASSLYSGGPAGDSPLH